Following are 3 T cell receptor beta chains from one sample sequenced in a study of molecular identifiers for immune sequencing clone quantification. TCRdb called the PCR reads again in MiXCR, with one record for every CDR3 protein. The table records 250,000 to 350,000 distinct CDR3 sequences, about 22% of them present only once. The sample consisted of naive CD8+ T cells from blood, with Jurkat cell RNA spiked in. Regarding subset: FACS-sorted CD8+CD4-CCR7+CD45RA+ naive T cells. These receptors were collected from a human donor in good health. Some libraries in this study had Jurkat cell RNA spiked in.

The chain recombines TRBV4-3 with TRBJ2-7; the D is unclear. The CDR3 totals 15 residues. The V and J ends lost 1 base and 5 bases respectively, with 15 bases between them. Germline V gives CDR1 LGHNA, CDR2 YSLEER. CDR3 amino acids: CASSQVESLSHEQYF. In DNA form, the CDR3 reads TGCGCCAGCAGCCAAGTGGAGAGCCTGTCCCACGAGCAGTACTTC.

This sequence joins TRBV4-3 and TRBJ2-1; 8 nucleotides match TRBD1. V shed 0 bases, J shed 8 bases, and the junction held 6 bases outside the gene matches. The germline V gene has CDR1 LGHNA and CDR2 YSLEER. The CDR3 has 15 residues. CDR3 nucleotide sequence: TGCGCCAGCAGCCAAGACCCTCACAGGGGGGATGAGCAGTTCTTC. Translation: CASSQDPHRGDEQFF.

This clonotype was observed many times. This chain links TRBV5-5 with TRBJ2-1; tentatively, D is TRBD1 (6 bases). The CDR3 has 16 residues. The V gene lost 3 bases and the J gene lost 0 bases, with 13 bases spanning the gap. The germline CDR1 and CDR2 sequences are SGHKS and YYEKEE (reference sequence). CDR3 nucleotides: TGTGCCAGCAGCTCGACAGGACCGAGCTCCTACAATGAGCAGTTCTTC. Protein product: CASSSTGPSSYNEQFF.